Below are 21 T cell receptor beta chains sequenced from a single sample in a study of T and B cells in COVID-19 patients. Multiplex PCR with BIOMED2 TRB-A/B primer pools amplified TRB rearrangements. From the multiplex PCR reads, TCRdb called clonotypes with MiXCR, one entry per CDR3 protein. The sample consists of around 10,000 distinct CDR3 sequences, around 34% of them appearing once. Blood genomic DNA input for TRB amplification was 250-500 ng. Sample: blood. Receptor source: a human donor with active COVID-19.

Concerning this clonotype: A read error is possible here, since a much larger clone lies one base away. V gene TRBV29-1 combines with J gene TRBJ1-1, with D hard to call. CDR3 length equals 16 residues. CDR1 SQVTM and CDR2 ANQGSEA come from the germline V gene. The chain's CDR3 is CSVVGFLRALNTEASF. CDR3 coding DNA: TGCAGCGTTGTTGGCTTCTTACGGGCACTGAACACTGAAGCTTCCTTT.

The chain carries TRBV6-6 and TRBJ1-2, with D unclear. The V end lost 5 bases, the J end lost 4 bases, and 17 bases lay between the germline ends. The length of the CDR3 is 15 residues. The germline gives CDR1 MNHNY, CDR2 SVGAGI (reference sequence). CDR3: CASSQTGVSGYGYTF. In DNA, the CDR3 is TGTGCCAGCAGTCAGACCGGGGTCTCGGGCTATGGCTACACCTTC.

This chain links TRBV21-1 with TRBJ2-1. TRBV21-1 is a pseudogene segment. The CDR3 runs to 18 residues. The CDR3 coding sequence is TGTGCCAGCAGCAAAGCGGATCTTCTCCGCCTCTCCTACAATGAGCAGTTCTTC. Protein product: CASSKADLLRLSYNEQFF.

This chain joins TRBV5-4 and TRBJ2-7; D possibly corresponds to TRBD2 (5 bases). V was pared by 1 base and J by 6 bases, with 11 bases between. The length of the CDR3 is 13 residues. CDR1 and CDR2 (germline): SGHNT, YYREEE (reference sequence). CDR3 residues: CASSLPTSSEQYF. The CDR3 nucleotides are TGTGCCAGCAGCTTGCCAACTAGTAGCGAGCAGTACTTC. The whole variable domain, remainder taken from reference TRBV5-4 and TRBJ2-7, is ETGVTQSPTHLIKTRGQQVTLRCSSQSGHNTVSWYQQALGQGPQFIFQYYREEENGRGNFPPRFSGLQFPNYSSELNVNALELDDSALYLCASSLPTSSEQYFGPGTRLTVT.

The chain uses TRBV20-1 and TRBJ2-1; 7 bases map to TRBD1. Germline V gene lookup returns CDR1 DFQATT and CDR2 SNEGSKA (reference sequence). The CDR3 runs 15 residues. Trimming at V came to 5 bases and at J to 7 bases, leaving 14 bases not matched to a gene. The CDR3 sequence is CSALTTEGARNEQFF. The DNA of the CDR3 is TGCAGTGCTCTCACCACAGAGGGGGCGCGAAATGAGCAGTTCTTC.

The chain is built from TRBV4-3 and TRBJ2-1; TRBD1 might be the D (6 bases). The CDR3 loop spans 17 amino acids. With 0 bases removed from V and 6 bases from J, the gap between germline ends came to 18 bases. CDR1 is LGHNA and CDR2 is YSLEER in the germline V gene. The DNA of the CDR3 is TGCGCCAGCAGCCAAGATCCAGGGACAAATAGGGGCAATGAGCAGTTCTTC. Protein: CASSQDPGTNRGNEQFF.

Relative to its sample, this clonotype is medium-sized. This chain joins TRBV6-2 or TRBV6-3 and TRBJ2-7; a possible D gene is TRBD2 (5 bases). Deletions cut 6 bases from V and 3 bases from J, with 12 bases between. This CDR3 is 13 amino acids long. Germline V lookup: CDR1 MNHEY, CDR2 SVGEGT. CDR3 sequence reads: CASSPGIFYEQYF. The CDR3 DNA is TGTGCCAGCAGCCCCGGGATATTCTACGAGCAGTACTTC.

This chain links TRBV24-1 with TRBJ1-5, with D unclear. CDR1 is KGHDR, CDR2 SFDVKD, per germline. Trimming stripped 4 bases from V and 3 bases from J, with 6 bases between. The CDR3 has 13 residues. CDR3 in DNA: TGTGCCACCAGTGACCTACCCAATCAGCCCCAGCATTTT. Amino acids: CATSDLPNQPQHF.

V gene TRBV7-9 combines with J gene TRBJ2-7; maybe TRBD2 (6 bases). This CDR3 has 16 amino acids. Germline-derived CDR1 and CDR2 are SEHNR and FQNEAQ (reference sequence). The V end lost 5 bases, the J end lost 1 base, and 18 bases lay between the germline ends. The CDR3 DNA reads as TGTGCCAGCAGCCCCAGCGGTTGGGGGGAGTCCTACGAGCAGTACTTC. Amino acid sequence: CASSPSGWGESYEQYF. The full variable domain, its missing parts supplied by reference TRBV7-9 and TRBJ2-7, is DTGVSQNPRHKITKRGQNVTFRCDPISEHNRLYWYRQTLGQGPEFLTYFQNEAQLEKSRLLSDRFSAERPKGSFSTLEIQRTEQGDSAMYLCASSPSGWGESYEQYFGPGTRLTVT.

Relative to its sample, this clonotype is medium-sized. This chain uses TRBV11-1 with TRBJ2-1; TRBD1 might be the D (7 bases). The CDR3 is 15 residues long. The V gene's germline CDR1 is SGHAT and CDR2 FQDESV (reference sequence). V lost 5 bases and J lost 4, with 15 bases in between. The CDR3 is CASSVSGGNYNEQFF. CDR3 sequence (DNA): TGTGCCAGCAGCGTCTCAGGGGGGAATTACAATGAGCAGTTCTTC. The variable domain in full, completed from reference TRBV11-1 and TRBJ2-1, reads EAEVAQSPRYKITEKSQAVAFWCDPISGHATLYWYRQILGQGPELLVQFQDESVVDDSQLPKDRFSAERLKGVDSTLKIQPAELGDSAMYLCASSVSGGNYNEQFFGPGTRLTVL.

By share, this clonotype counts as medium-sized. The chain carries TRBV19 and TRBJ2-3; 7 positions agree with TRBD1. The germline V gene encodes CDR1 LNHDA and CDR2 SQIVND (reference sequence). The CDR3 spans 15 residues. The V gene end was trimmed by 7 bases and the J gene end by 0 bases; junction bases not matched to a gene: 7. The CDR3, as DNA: TGTGCCAGTACCGACAGGGCCGAAAGCACAGATACGCAGTATTTT. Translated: CASTDRAESTDTQYF.

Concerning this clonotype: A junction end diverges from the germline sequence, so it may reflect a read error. The CDR3 protein is CASSLVLGERRGYTF. The CDR3, as DNA: TGCGCCAGCAGCTTGGTACTTGGAGAGAGAAGAGGCTACACCTTC. This chain connects TRBV5-5 to TRBJ1-2; no firm D call. This CDR3 region has 15 residues. CDR1 and CDR2 from the germline V gene are SGHKS and YYEKEE (reference sequence). Variable domain in full (rest from reference TRBV5-5 and TRBJ1-2): DAGVTQSPTHLIKTRGQQVTLRCSPISGHKSVSWYQQVLGQGPQFIFQYYEKEERGRGNFPDRFSARQFPNYSSELNVNALLLGDSALYLCASSLVLGERRGYTFGSGTRLTVV.

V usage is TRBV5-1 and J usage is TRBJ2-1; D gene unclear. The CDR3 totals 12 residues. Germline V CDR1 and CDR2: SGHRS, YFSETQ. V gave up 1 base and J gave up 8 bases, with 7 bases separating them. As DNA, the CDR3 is TGCGCCAGCAGCTTGTGGCTCGATGAGCAGTTCTTC. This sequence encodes CASSLWLDEQFF. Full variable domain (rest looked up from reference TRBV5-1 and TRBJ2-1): KAGVTQTPRYLIKTRGQQVTLSCSPISGHRSVSWYQQTPGQGLQFLFEYFSETQRNKGNFPGRFSGRQFSNSRSEMNVSTLELGDSALYLCASSLWLDEQFFGPGTRLTVL.

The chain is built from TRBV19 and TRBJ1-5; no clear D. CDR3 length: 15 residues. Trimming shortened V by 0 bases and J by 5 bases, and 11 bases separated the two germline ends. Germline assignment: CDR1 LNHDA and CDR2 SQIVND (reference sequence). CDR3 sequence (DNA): TGTGCCAGTAGTATAGAGGGGAGAGGGTATCAGCCCCAGCATTTT. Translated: CASSIEGRGYQPQHF.

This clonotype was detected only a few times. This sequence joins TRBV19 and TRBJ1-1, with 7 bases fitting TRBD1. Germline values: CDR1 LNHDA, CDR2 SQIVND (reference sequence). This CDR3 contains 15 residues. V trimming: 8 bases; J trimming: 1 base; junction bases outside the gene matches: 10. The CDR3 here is CASRPGTAANTEAFF. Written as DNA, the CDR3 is TGTGCCAGTCGACCAGGGACAGCGGCGAACACTGAAGCTTTCTTT.

CDR3: CASRPGTDYNEQFF. Written as DNA, the CDR3 is TGTGCCAGTAGGCCCGGGACAGACTACAATGAGCAGTTCTTC. V gene TRBV19 combines with J gene TRBJ2-1, with 7 bases fitting TRBD1. This CDR3 has 14 residues. Germline V gene lookup returns CDR1 LNHDA and CDR2 SQIVND (reference sequence). V lost 6 bases and J lost 3; bases outside the gene matches: 5.

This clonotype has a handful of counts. Here the CDR3 DNA reads TGTGCCACCAGCAGAGATAAGACAGGGAGAGGCTACACCTTC. Its translation: CATSRDKTGRGYTF. This chain uses TRBV15 with TRBJ1-2, with 7 bases that match TRBD1. Looked up from germline, CDR1 is LNHNV and CDR2 is YYDKDF (reference sequence). The V and J ends lost 0 bases and 8 bases, in that order; junction bases with no gene match: 6. The CDR3 sequence is 14 residues long. Full variable domain (rest looked up from reference TRBV15 and TRBJ1-2): DAMVIQNPRYQVTQFGKPVTLSCSQTLNHNVMYWYQQKSSQAPKLLFHYYDKDFNNEADTPDNFQSRRPNTSFCFLDIRSPGLGDTAMYLCATSRDKTGRGYTFGSGTRLTVV.

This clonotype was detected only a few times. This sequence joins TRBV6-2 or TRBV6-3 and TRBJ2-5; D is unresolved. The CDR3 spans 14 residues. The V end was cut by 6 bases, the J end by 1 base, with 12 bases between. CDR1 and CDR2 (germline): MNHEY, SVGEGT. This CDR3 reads CASRNGRIQETQYF. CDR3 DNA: TGTGCCAGCAGGAATGGGCGGATCCAAGAGACCCAGTACTTC.

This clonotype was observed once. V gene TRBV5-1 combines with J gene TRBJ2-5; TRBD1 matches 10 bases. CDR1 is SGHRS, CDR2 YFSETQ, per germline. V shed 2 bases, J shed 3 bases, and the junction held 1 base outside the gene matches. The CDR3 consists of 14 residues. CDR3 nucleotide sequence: TGCGCCAGCAGCTTCGGGACAGGGGAAGAGACCCAGTACTTC. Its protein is CASSFGTGEETQYF.

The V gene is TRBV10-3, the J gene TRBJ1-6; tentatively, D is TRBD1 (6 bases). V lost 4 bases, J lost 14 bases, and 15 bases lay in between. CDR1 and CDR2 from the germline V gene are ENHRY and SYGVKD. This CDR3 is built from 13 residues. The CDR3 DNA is TGTGCCATCAGTGGGCTAAACAGGGCCTCCCTCCACTTT. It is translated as CAISGLNRASLHF.

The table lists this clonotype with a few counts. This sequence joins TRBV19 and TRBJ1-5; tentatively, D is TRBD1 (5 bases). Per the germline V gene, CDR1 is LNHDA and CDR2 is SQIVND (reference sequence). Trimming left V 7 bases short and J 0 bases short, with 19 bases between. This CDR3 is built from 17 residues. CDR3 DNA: TGTGCCAGTACCCTCCGGGCGAGGGGCTCTAGCAATCAGCCCCAGCATTTT. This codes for CASTLRARGSSNQPQHF.